The clone carrying this T cell receptor beta chain was seen a few times. This entry belongs to a study of cytomegalovirus exposure and HLA in healthy donors. V was clipped by 4 bases and J by 0 bases, with 13 bases between them. Germline V gene sequence: CDR1 SGHRS, CDR2 YFSETQ. There are 15 residues in the CDR3. The study ran its PCR with 60 Vbeta and 13 Jbeta primers. The assay was immunoSEQ multiplex PCR, and TCRdb's table has in-frame clones only and misses some. The sample lists over 150,000 clones, about 80% occurring once. The sequencing input was PBMCs. The V and J genes are TRBV5-1 and TRBJ1-2; D is perhaps TRBD1 (5 bases). The receptor was derived from a man aged 25 to 40 in good health and CMV-seronegative. The DNA of the CDR3 is TGCGCCAGCAGCCCCGGGGGACCGACTAACTATGGCTACACCTTC. Its translation is CASSPGGPTNYGYTF.